One sample yielded the 29 T cell receptor beta chains listed below, sequenced in a study of T cell repertoires in cytomegalovirus infection. From the reads, TCRdb called clonotypes with MiXCR, one entry per CDR3 protein. The sample yields approximately 910,000 distinct CDR3 sequences, approximately 32% seen once. These receptors have no known antigen. The specimen was cultured CD8+ T cells from PBMCs, collected from culture after CMV antigen stimulation. The receptors come from a human donor in good health (CMV status not recorded). Some clones in this sample may be carry-over from other donors' samples.

The V call is TRBV7-9, the J call TRBJ2-7; D unresolved. Germline V gives CDR1 SEHNR, CDR2 FQNEAQ (reference sequence). This CDR3 region has 14 residues. The CDR3 DNA reads TGTGCCAGCAGCCCAAGTCAGAGTTCCTACGAGCGGTACGTC. This codes for CASSPSQSSYERYV.

The chain links TRBV20-1 to TRBJ1-2; no reliable D call. The V gene lost 0 bases and the J gene lost 8 bases, with 13 bases spanning the gap. Germline loops: CDR1 DFQATT, CDR2 SNEGSKA (reference sequence). The CDR3 is 13 amino acids. The DNA of the CDR3 is TGCAGTGCTAGAGATCCGGACGCCCGGGGCTACACCTTC. Residues: CSARDPDARGYTF.

This clonotype showed up just a few times. V usage is TRBV19 and J usage is TRBJ1-2, with D possibly matching TRBD1 (5 bases). The V end was cut by 5 bases, the J end by 8 bases, with 21 bases between. CDR1 is LNHDA and CDR2 is SQIVND in the germline V gene (reference sequence). The CDR3 covers 15 residues. CDR3 loop: CASSLIEVGADGYTF. The DNA for the CDR3 is TGTGCCAGTAGTCTCATCGAAGTAGGGGCGGACGGCTACACCTTC.

This clonotype was detected a few times. J is TRBJ2-1 and V is TRBV7-9, with 11 bases aligning to TRBD2. The CDR3 length is 14 residues. The germline gives CDR1 SEHNR, CDR2 FQNEAQ (reference sequence). The J segment lost 8 bases and the V segment lost 7 bases, leaving 7 bases of the junction unmatched. The CDR3 nucleotides are TGTGCCAGCACCCCGGTAGCGGGGGGGGATGAGCAGTTCTTC. This encodes CASTPVAGGDEQFF.

This clonotype was recorded a few times. The chain joins TRBV14 to TRBJ2-1; 7 bases are a match to TRBD2. CDR1 and CDR2 (germline): SGHDN, FVKESK. The J segment lost 5 bases and the V segment lost 4 bases, leaving 11 bases of the junction unmatched. This CDR3 has 16 residues. Written as DNA, the CDR3 is TGTGCCAGCAGCCCCCTCACCGGGGGGATCGACAATGAGCAGTTCTTC. The encoded protein is CASSPLTGGIDNEQFF.

This clonotype has at least ten counts. The J gene is TRBJ2-3, the V gene TRBV7-2; D is uncertain. The CDR3 length is 13 residues. With 3 bases removed from V and 5 bases from J, the gap between germline ends came to 9 bases. Per the germline V gene, CDR1 is SGHTA and CDR2 is FQGNSA. The CDR3 DNA follows: TGTGCCAGCAGCTTCCACCCCGGAGATACGCAGTATTTT. Protein sequence: CASSFHPGDTQYF. The variable domain in full, completed from reference TRBV7-2 and TRBJ2-3, reads GAGVSQSPSNKVTEKGKDVELRCDPISGHTALYWYRQSLGQGLEFLIYFQGNSAPDKSGLPSDRFSAERTGGSVSTLTIQRTQQEDSAVYLCASSFHPGDTQYFGPGTRLTVL.

A note on this clonotype: A read error is possible here, since a much larger clone lies one base away. J is TRBJ2-3 and V is TRBV7-2; possibly TRBD2 for D (5 bases). This CDR3 contains 17 residues. Trimming removed 4 bases from V and 5 bases from J, with 22 bases in between. The V gene's germline CDR1 is SGHTA and CDR2 FQGNSA. CDR3 protein: CASSSVSDDYYGDTQYF. The CDR3 nucleotides read TGTGCCAGCAGCTCAGTTAGTGATGACTACTACGGAGATACGCAGTATTTT.

The V gene is TRBV6-2 or TRBV6-3, the J gene TRBJ2-1; TRBD1 might be the D (5 bases). CDR1 is MNHEY, CDR2 SVGEGT, per germline. The CDR3 covers 15 residues. The ends were cut back, 0 bases at V and 4 bases at J, with 10 bases in the middle. CDR3 DNA: TGTGCCAGCAGTTACTCCCGGACAACATACAATGAGCAGTTCTTC. It codes for CASSYSRTTYNEQFF.

The J gene is TRBJ1-5, the V gene TRBV19, with TRBD1 identical over 7 bases. Per the germline V gene, CDR1 is LNHDA and CDR2 is SQIVND (reference sequence). The CDR3 runs 15 residues. V was clipped by 5 bases and J by 4 bases; unmatched bases: 8. CDR3 sequence: CASSVRTGANQPQHF. The CDR3 DNA reads TGTGCCAGTAGTGTCCGGACAGGTGCAAATCAGCCCCAGCATTTT.

The gene calls are TRBV29-1 and TRBJ1-1, with D unclear. V lost 3 bases and J lost 2, with 13 bases in between. Looked up from germline, CDR1 is SQVTM and CDR2 is ANQGSEA. This CDR3 is built from 14 residues. CDR3 protein: CSVDSFEDNTEAFF. The CDR3, as DNA: TGCAGCGTTGACAGTTTCGAAGATAACACTGAAGCTTTCTTT.

This sequence joins TRBV6-2 or TRBV6-3 and TRBJ2-7; TRBD1 or TRBD2 may be the D gene (5 bases each). Germline loops: CDR1 MNHEY, CDR2 SVGEGT. Trimming pared 6 bases from V and 0 bases from J, leaving 12 bases between. There are 14 residues in the CDR3. The chain's CDR3 is CASRPRDGSYEQYV. Here the CDR3 DNA reads TGTGCCAGCAGACCCAGGGACGGCTCCTACGAGCAGTACGTC.

The chain has TRBV7-6 and TRBJ2-1; no firm D call. The CDR3 extends over 15 amino acids. Germline V CDR1 and CDR2: SGHVS, FNYEAQ. The V end was cut by 1 base, the J end by 4 bases, with 11 bases between. CDR3: CASSLVTEAYNEQFF. In DNA, the CDR3 is TGTGCCAGCAGCTTAGTCACAGAAGCATACAATGAGCAGTTCTTC.

With respect to this clonotype: A much larger clone is a single base away; this may be a read error. The rearrangement uses TRBV7-6 and TRBJ2-1; a weak D match, TRBD2 (5 bases). There are 14 residues in the CDR3. V lost 8 bases and J 8 bases, leaving 19 bases between the germline ends. Germline loops: CDR1 SGHVS, CDR2 FNYEAQ. The CDR3 here is CASGLRRFWDEQFF. The CDR3 bases are TGTGCCAGCGGTCTGCGGAGGTTTTGGGATGAGCAGTTCTTC.

The V gene is TRBV7-9, the J gene TRBJ2-3, with D perhaps matching TRBD2 (5 bases). Germline V gene sequence: CDR1 SEHNR, CDR2 FQNEAQ (reference sequence). This CDR3 has 15 amino acids. Trimming removed 1 base from V and 6 bases from J, with 14 bases in between. The CDR3 nucleotides read TGTGCCAGCAGCTTAGTAGCAGCGGTCGGGGATACGCAGTATTTT. Translating gives CASSLVAAVGDTQYF.

Written as DNA, the CDR3 is TGTGCCAGCAGTCCCCAGGACGGGGCCCCAACTTCCACAGATACGCAGTATTTT. Amino acids: CASSPQDGAPTSTDTQYF. The rearrangement joins TRBV12-3 or TRBV12-4 to TRBJ2-3; D tentatively reads TRBD1 or TRBD2 (5 bases each). V lost 5 bases and J 2 bases, leaving 23 bases between the germline ends. CDR3 length: 18 amino acids.

The J gene is TRBJ2-1, the V gene TRBV6-8; TRBD1 agrees at 8 bases. V gave up 4 bases and J gave up 4 bases; unmatched junction bases: 9. This CDR3 has 16 residues. CDR1 is MNHGY and CDR2 is SAAAGT in the germline V gene. The CDR3 nucleotides are TGTGCCAGCAGTTCCGGGGCGGGACAGGTGTACAATGAGCAGTTCTTC. Translating gives CASSSGAGQVYNEQFF.

The chain recombines TRBV14 with TRBJ2-7; D unclear. V lost 1 base to trimming and J lost 6 bases, with 7 bases between them. Germline assignment: CDR1 SGHDN and CDR2 FVKESK. The CDR3 is 12 residues long. CDR3 sequence (DNA): TGTGCCAGCAGCCAAGTTGGGATCGAGCAGTACTTC. Protein sequence: CASSQVGIEQYF.

The chain recombines TRBV7-9 with TRBJ2-1; TRBD1 matches at 9 bases. CDR3 length equals 15 residues. Germline trimming cut 5 bases from V and 8 bases from J; bases unmatched to any gene: 10. Looked up from germline, CDR1 is SEHNR and CDR2 is FQNEAQ (reference sequence). The CDR3 bases are TGTGCCAGCAGCGAGCCGGGACAGGGTGCGTATGAGCAGTTCTTC. Its translation is CASSEPGQGAYEQFF.

The table lists this clonotype with a few counts. Germline and junction disagree at one end, which may indicate a read error. This chain links TRBV7-7 with TRBJ2-2; D possibly uses TRBD1 or TRBD2 (5 bases each). The germline CDR1 and CDR2 sequences are SSHAT and FNYEAQ (reference sequence). This CDR3 has 16 amino acids. CDR3 loop: CASSPPGTVNTGELFF. CDR3 nucleotide sequence: TGTGCTAGCAGCCCCCCCGGGACGGTAAACACCGGGGAGCTGTTTTTT.

Only a few counts were recorded for this clonotype. The V gene is TRBV6-1, the J gene TRBJ1-5; 12 bases are shared with TRBD1. J lost 4 bases, V lost 1 base, and 5 bases had no gene match. Germline V gene lookup returns CDR1 MNHNS and CDR2 SASEGT. The CDR3 is made up of 17 amino acids. CDR3 bases: TGTGCCAGCAGTGAAGATGGGACAGGGGGCTTAAATCAGCCCCAGCATTTT. Its translation is CASSEDGTGGLNQPQHF.

This clonotype appeared a few times. The genes are TRBV2 and TRBJ2-7; D ambiguous. Between the trimmed V and J ends, which lost 1 base and 9 bases, there was a span of 10 bases. The CDR3 loop spans 12 amino acids. The germline V gene encodes CDR1 SNHLY and CDR2 FYNNEI. The CDR3 is CASSEVVDSQYF. CDR3 bases: TGTGCCAGCAGTGAAGTCGTAGATTCGCAGTACTTC.

This clonotype appeared a few times. The chain uses TRBV19 and TRBJ2-1, with a possible D match to TRBD1 (6 bases). With 3 bases removed from V and 5 bases from J, the gap between germline ends came to 20 bases. CDR3 length equals 17 residues. Germline values: CDR1 LNHDA, CDR2 SQIVND (reference sequence). The CDR3 reads CASSIKWGQGIDNEQFF. CDR3 nucleotide sequence: TGTGCCAGTAGTATTAAGTGGGGACAAGGGATAGACAATGAGCAGTTCTTC.

V usage is TRBV6-6 and J usage is TRBJ2-1; TRBD2 aligns across 8 bases. V dropped 2 bases and J dropped 9; count of bases not matched to a gene: 3. The length of the CDR3 is 13 residues. Germline V gene sequence: CDR1 MNHNY, CDR2 SVGAGI (reference sequence). CDR3 sequence (DNA): TGTGCCAGCAGTTACAGGACTAGCATTGAGCAGTTCTTC. Translated, it gives CASSYRTSIEQFF.

There are a few counts of this clonotype. This chain connects TRBV6-2 or TRBV6-3 to TRBJ2-3; 7 bases map to TRBD2. CDR3 size: 15 residues. The germline V gene encodes CDR1 MNHEY and CDR2 SVGEGT. With 2 bases clipped from V and 2 bases from J, the junction kept 4 bases outside the gene matches. CDR3 amino acids: CASSYGAGDTDTQYF. The CDR3 DNA sequence: TGTGCCAGCAGTTACGGCGCGGGGGACACAGATACGCAGTATTTT.

There are a few counts of this clonotype. Compared with germline, one end of the junction differs, possibly owing to a read error. The gene calls are TRBV7-7 and TRBJ2-3, with D possibly being TRBD1 or TRBD2 (5 bases each). Per germline, CDR1 SSHAT and CDR2 FNYEAQ (reference sequence). The length of the CDR3 is 14 residues. CDR3 nucleotides: TGTGCTAGCAGTTACGGGACGGGAACAGATACGCAGTATTTT. Its translation is CASSYGTGTDTQYF.

The chain carries TRBV7-4 and TRBJ1-2; perhaps TRBD1 as D (5 bases). Germline assignment: CDR1 SGHVT and CDR2 SQSDAQ. This CDR3 contains 14 residues. Trimming removed 5 bases from V and 4 bases from J, with 14 bases in between. The CDR3 nucleotides read TGTGCCAGCAGCCCCCCCCGAAGGGGCTATGGCTACACCTTC. Its protein product is CASSPPRRGYGYTF.

This chain links TRBV28 with TRBJ1-6; 7 positions agree with TRBD1. The length of the CDR3 is 15 residues. Germline loops: CDR1 MDHEN, CDR2 SYDVKM. After removal of 2 bases from V and 6 bases from J, the junction contained 4 bases not matched to a gene. CDR3 sequence: CASSLKGAINSPLHF. The CDR3 bases are TGTGCCAGCAGTTTAAAGGGGGCTATTAATTCACCCCTCCACTTT.

This clonotype was seen ten or more times. In DNA form, the CDR3 reads TGTGCCAGCAGCTCAGACAGGCGTGGAGGCTACACCTTC. Protein sequence: CASSSDRRGGYTF. The J gene is TRBJ1-2, the V gene TRBV7-6, with D perhaps TRBD1 (6 bases). V dropped 4 bases and J dropped 8 bases, with 14 bases sitting between them. The germline V gene has CDR1 SGHVS and CDR2 FNYEAQ. The CDR3 runs to 13 residues.

The table lists this clonotype with many counts. The rearrangement joins TRBV7-6 to TRBJ1-2, with D perhaps TRBD1 (6 bases). The germline V and J ends were trimmed by 0 bases and 6 bases, with 11 bases remaining between them. This CDR3 contains 14 residues. CDR1 is SGHVS, CDR2 FNYEAQ, per germline. This chain's CDR3 is CASSLAGQRDGYTF. DNA for the CDR3: TGTGCCAGCAGCTTAGCCGGACAGAGGGATGGCTACACCTTC.